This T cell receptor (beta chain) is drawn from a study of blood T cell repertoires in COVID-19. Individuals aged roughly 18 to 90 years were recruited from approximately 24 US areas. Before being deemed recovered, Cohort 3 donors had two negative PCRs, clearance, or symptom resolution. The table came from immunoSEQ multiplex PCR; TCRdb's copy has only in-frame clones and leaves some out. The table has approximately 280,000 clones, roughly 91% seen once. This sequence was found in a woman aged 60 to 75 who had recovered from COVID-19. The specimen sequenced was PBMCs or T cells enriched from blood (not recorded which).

The CDR3 region is CASSHPLRTGYQPQHF. The CDR3 coding sequence is TGCGCCAGCAGCCACCCCCTCAGGACAGGGTATCAGCCCCAGCATTTT. The V and J genes are TRBV4-1 and TRBJ1-5; 8 bases are shared with TRBD1. This CDR3 is built from 16 residues. The V gene's germline CDR1 is MGHRA and CDR2 YSYEKL. The V and J ends lost 3 bases and 5 bases, in that order; junction bases with no gene match: 9.